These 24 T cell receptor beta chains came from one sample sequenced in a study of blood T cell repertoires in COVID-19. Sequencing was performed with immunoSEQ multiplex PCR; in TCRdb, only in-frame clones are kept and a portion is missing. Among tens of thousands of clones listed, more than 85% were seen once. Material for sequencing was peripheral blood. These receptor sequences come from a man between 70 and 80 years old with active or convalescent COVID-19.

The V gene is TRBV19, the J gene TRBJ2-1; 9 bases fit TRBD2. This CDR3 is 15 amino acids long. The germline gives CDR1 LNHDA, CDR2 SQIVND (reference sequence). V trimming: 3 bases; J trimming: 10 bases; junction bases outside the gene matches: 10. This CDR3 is CASSMVAGGPGEQFF. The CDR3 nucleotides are TGTGCCAGTAGTATGGTGGCGGGAGGGCCGGGGGAGCAGTTCTTC.

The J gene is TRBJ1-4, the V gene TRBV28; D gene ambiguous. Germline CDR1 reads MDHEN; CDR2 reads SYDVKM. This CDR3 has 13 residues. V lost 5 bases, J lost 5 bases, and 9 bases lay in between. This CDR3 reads CASSPHKNEKLFF. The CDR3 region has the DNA TGTGCCAGCAGTCCCCACAAGAATGAAAAACTGTTTTTT.

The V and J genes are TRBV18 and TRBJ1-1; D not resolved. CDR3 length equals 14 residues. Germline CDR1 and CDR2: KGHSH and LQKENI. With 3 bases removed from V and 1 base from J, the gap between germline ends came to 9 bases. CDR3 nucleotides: TGTGCCAGCTCACCCATGGCAACGAACACTGAAGCTTTCTTT. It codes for CASSPMATNTEAFF.

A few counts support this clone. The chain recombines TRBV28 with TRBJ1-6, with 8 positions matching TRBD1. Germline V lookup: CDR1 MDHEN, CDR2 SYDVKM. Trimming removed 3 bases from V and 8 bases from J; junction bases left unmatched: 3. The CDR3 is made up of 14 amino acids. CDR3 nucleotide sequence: TGTGCCAGCAGTTTGTCAGGGGGCCATTCACCCCTCCACTTT. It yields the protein CASSLSGGHSPLHF.

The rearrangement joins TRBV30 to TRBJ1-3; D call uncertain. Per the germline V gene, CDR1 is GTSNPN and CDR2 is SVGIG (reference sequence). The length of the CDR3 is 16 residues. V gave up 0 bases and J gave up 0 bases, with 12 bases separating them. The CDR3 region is CAWSVLGLLSGNTIYF. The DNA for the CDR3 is TGTGCCTGGAGTGTACTGGGCCTCCTCTCTGGAAACACCATATATTTT.

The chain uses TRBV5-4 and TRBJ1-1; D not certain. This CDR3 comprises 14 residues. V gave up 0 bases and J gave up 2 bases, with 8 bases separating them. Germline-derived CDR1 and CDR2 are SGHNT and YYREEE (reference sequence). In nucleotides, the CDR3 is TGTGCCAGCAGCTTGGAAATACTAAACACTGAAGCTTTCTTT. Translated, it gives CASSLEILNTEAFF.

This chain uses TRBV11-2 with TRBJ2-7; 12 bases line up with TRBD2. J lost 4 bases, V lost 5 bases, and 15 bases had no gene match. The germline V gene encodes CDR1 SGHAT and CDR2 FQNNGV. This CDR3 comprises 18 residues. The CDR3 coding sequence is TGTGCCAGCAGCCGGGGACTAGCGGGCCGGGGGGGTGCGTACGAGCAGTACTTC. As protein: CASSRGLAGRGGAYEQYF.

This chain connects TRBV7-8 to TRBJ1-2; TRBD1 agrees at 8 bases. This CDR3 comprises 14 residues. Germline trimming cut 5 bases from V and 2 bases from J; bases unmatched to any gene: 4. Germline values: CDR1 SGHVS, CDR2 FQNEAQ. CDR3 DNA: TGTGCCAGCAGCCCTCGACAGGGGAACTATGGCTACACCTTC. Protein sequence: CASSPRQGNYGYTF. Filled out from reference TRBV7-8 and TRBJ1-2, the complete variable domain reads GAGVSQSPRYKVAKRGQDVALRCDPISGHVSLFWYQQALGQGPEFLTYFQNEAQLDKSGLPSDRFFAERPEGSVSTLKIQRTQQEDSAVYLCASSPRQGNYGYTFGSGTRLTVV.

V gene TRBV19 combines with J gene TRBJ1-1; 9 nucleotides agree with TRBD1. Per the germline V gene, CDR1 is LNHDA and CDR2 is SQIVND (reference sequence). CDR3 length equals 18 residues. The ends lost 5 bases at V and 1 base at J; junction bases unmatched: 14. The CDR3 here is CASSSAGRQGGANTEAFF. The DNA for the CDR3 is TGTGCCAGTAGTTCCGCGGGTAGACAGGGGGGAGCGAACACTGAAGCTTTCTTT. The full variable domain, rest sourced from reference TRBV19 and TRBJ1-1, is DGGITQSPKYLFRKEGQNVTLSCEQNLNHDAMYWYRQDPGQGLRLIYYSQIVNDFQKGDIAEGYSVSREKKESFPLTVTSAQKNPTAFYLCASSSAGRQGGANTEAFFGQGTRLTVV.

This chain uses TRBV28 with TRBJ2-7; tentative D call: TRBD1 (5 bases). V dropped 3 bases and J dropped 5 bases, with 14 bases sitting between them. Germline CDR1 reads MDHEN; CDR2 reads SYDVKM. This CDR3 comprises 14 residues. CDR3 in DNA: TGTGCCAGCAGTTTTTCCCCCAGGGTAGACGAGCAGTACTTC. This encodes CASSFSPRVDEQYF.

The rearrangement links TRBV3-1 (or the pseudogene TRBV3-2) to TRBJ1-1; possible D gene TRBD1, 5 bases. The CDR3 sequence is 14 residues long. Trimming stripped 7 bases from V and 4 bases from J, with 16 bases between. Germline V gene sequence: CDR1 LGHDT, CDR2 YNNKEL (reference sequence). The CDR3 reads CASIGGGRATEAFF. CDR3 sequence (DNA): TGTGCCAGCATTGGGGGGGGACGGGCCACTGAAGCTTTCTTT.

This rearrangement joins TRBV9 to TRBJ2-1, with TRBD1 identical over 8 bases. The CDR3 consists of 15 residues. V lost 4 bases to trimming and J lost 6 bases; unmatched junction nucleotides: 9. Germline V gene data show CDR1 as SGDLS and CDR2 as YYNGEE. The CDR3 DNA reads TGTGCCAGCAGCCACCGTGGACAGGGAGTCAATGAGCAGTTCTTC. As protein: CASSHRGQGVNEQFF.

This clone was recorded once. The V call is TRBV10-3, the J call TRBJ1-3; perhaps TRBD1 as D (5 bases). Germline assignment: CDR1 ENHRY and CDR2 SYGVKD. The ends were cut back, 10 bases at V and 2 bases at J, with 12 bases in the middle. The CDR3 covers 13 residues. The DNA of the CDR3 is TGTGCCACCGACCAGGGTGCTGGAAACACCATATATTTT. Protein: CATDQGAGNTIYF.

The CDR3 DNA reads as TGTGCCAGCAGCGCCAGACAGGGGGGTTCCAACACTGAAGCTTTCTTT. Amino acid sequence: CASSARQGGSNTEAFF. This chain joins TRBV7-2 and TRBJ1-1; 9 bases are a match to TRBD1. This CDR3 has 16 residues. V was clipped by 5 bases and J by 2 bases; unmatched bases: 9. The germline gives CDR1 SGHTA, CDR2 FQGNSA.

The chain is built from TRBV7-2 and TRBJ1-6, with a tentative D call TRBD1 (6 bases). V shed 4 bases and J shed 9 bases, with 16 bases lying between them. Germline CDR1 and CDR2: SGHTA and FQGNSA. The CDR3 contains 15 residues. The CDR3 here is CASSSGPGEGSPLHF. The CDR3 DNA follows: TGTGCCAGCAGCTCAGGGCCAGGGGAGGGTTCACCCCTCCACTTT. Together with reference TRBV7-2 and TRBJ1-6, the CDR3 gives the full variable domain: GAGVSQSPSNKVTEKGKDVELRCDPISGHTALYWYRQSLGQGLEFLIYFQGNSAPDKSGLPSDRFSAERTGGSVSTLTIQRTQQEDSAVYLCASSSGPGEGSPLHFGNGTRLTVT.

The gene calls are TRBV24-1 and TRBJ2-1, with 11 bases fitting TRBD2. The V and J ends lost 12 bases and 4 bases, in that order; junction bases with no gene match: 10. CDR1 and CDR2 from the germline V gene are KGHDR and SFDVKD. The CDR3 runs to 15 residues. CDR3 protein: CASGSSGRDYNEQFF. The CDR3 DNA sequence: TGTGCCTCGGGGAGTAGCGGGAGGGATTACAATGAGCAGTTCTTC.

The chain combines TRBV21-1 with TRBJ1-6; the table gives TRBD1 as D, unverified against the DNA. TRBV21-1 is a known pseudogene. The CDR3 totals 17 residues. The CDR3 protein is CASSKTKTDRNNSPLHF. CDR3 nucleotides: TGTGCCAGCAGCAAAACAAAAACTGACAGGAATAATTCACCCCTCCACTTT.

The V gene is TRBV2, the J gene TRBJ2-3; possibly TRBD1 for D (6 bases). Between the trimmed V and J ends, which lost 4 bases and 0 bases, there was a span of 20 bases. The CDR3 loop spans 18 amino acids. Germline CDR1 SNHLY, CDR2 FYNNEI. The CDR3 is CASSGVGAPRSSTDTQYF. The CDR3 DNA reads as TGTGCCAGCAGTGGCGTGGGGGCCCCTAGAAGTAGCACAGATACGCAGTATTTT.

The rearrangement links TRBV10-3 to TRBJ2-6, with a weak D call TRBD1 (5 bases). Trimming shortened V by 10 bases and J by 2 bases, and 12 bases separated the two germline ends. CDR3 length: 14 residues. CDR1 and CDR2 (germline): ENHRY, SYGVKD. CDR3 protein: CATRVGAGANVLTF. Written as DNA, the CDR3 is TGTGCCACCCGGGTAGGGGCTGGGGCCAACGTCCTGACTTTC.

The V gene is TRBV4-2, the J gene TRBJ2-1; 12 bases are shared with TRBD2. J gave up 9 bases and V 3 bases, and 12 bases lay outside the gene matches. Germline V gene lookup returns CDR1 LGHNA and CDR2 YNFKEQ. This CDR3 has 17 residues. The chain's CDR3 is CASSHPPGTSGSGEQFF. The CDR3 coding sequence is TGTGCCAGCAGCCACCCCCCCGGGACTAGCGGGTCGGGTGAGCAGTTCTTC.

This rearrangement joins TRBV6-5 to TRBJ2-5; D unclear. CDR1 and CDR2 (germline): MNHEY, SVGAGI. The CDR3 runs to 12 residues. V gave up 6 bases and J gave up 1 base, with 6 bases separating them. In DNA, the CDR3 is TGTGCCAGCAGCCGGAGCCAAGAGACCCAGTACTTC. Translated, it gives CASSRSQETQYF.

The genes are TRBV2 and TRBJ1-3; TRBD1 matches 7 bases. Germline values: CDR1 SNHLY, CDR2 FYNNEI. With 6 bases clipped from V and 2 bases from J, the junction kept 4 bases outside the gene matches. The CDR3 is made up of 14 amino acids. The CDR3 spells CASSRRGTGNTIYF. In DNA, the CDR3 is TGTGCCAGCAGCCGCAGGGGGACTGGAAACACCATATATTTT.

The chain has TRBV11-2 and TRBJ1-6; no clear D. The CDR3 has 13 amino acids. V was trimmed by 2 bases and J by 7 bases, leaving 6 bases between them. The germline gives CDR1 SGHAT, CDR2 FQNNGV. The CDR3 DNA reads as TGTGCCAGCAGCTTACGGAGAAATTCACCCCTCCACTTT. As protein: CASSLRRNSPLHF. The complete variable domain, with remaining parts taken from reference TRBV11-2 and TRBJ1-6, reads EAGVAQSPRYKIIEKRQSVAFWCNPISGHATLYWYQQILGQGPKLLIQFQNNGVVDDSQLPKDRFSAERLKGVDSTLKIQPAKLEDSAVYLCASSLRRNSPLHFGNGTRLTVT.

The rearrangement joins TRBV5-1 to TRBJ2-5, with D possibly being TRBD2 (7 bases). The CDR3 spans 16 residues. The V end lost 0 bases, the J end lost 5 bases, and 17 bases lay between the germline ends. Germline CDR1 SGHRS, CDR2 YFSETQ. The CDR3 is CASSLATGGGGETQYF. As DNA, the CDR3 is TGCGCCAGCAGCTTGGCCACGGGGGGCGGCGGGGAGACCCAGTACTTC.